Sequencing of this T cell receptor (beta chain) was carried out in a study of CD8+ T cells in alopecia areata. About the study: Twice daily, treated patients received 5 to 10 mg of oral tofacitinib.

The CDR3 consists of 12 residues. In germline, CDR1 is SQVTM, CDR2 ANQGSEA. V lost 6 bases and J 0 bases, leaving 8 bases between the germline ends. This clone was observed a few times. cDNA serving as the sequencing template came from extracted, reverse transcribed RNA. Here immunoSEQ multiplex PCR was the method, and the copy in TCRdb shows in-frame clones only, minus some. In the table there are about 220,000 clones, approximately 57% of which are singletons. Specified treatment: oral pan-JAK inhibitor, 5-10 mg twice daily. The material was CD4+ T cells sorted from blood, obtained at week 4, from a patient treated with tofacitinib. V usage is TRBV29-1 and J usage is TRBJ1-1, with D unclear. The receptor comes from a human donor with alopecia areata. The CDR3 is CSVRNVNTEAFF. CDR3 DNA: TGCAGCGTCCGTAATGTGAACACTGAAGCTTTCTTT.